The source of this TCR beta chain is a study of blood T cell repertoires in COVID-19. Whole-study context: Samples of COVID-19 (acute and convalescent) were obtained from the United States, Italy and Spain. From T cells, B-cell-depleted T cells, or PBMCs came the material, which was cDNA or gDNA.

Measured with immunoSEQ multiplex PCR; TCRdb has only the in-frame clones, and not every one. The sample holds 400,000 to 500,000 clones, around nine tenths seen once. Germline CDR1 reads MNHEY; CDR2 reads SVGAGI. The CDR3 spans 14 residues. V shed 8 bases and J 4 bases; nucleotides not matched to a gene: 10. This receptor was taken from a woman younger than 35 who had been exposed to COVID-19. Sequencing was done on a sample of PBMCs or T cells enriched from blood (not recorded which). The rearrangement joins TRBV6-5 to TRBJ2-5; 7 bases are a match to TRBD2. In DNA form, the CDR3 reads TGTGCCAGCTACGTTGGGGGGGTGGCAGAGACCCAGTACTTC. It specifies CASYVGGVAETQYF.